The sequence of this T cell receptor beta chain was determined in a study of cytomegalovirus exposure and HLA in healthy donors. V was pared by 4 bases and J by 5 bases, with 7 bases of the junction left unmatched. The CDR3 has 14 amino acids. CDR1 is SGHVS, CDR2 FQNEAQ, per germline. Use of 60 Vbeta and 13 Jbeta primers characterized the PCR. Repertoires were generated with immunoSEQ multiplex PCR, while TCRdb's copy carries only in-frame clones and drops some. This table has around 270,000 clones, 80% appearing once. The chain couples TRBV7-8 to TRBJ2-5; 7 positions match TRBD2. The material sequenced was PBMCs. This receptor was identified in a girl between 2 and 10 years old in good health and CMV-seronegative. CDR3 region: CASSSAVRGETQYF. CDR3 nucleotides: TGTGCCAGCAGCTCCGCGGTGCGGGGGGAGACCCAGTACTTC.